The 27 T cell receptor beta chains in this list originate from one sample, sequenced in a study of control samples from healthy donors and cancer patients. Data came from immunoSEQ multiplex PCR; TCRdb stores just in-frame clones and leaves some out. The table includes a few hundred thousand clones, about nine tenths detected once. The material sequenced was PBMCs. The receptors shown here come from a man in his forties or fifties with head and neck cancer.

The genes are TRBV19 and TRBJ2-1; 7 bases map to TRBD2. Per the germline V gene, CDR1 is LNHDA and CDR2 is SQIVND (reference sequence). The CDR3 runs 17 residues. After removal of 1 base from V and 9 bases from J, the junction contained 15 bases not matched to a gene. CDR3 region: CASSIAVGGGMVREQFF. In DNA form, the CDR3 reads TGTGCCAGTAGTATAGCAGTAGGCGGGGGAATGGTCCGTGAGCAGTTCTTC.

J is TRBJ2-1 and V is TRBV9, with 7 bases matching TRBD2. The length of the CDR3 is 15 residues. V lost 4 bases and J lost 0; bases outside the gene matches: 4. The germline V gene has CDR1 SGDLS and CDR2 YYNGEE. The CDR3 DNA is TGTGCCAGCAGCCCGAGCGGGAACTCCTACAATGAGCAGTTCTTC. Translation: CASSPSGNSYNEQFF.

Points on this clone: Other DNA sequences in this specimen translate into the identical CDR3. V and J are TRBV11-2 and TRBJ2-1; a possible D gene is TRBD1 (5 bases). The V gene's germline CDR1 is SGHAT and CDR2 FQNNGV. This CDR3 has 12 amino acids. With 1 base removed from V and 8 bases from J, the gap between germline ends came to 6 bases. The CDR3 loop reads CASSLARDEQFF. The CDR3 bases are TGTGCCAGCAGCTTAGCCAGGGATGAGCAGTTCTTC.

The rearrangement uses TRBV10-3 and TRBJ2-2; 12 bases are shared with TRBD2. CDR1 and CDR2 (germline): ENHRY, SYGVKD. V shed 4 bases, J shed 7 bases, and the junction held 7 bases outside the gene matches. The CDR3 covers 16 residues. The CDR3 sequence is CAISASGGAESGELFF. CDR3 nucleotide sequence: TGTGCCATCAGTGCTAGCGGGGGGGCTGAGAGCGGGGAGCTGTTTTTT.

The chain uses TRBV5-1 and TRBJ2-3, with D perhaps assigned TRBD1 or TRBD2 (5 bases each). Looked up from germline, CDR1 is SGHRS and CDR2 is YFSETQ. With 5 bases removed from V and 0 bases from J, the gap between germline ends came to 19 bases. The CDR3 spans 17 residues. The CDR3 DNA follows: TGCGCCAGCAGTCACACCCCCCGGGGCTCTAGCACAGATACGCAGTATTTT. Amino acid sequence: CASSHTPRGSSTDTQYF. The entire variable domain, with the rest obtained from reference TRBV5-1 and TRBJ2-3, is as follows: KAGVTQTPRYLIKTRGQQVTLSCSPISGHRSVSWYQQTPGQGLQFLFEYFSETQRNKGNFPGRFSGRQFSNSRSEMNVSTLELGDSALYLCASSHTPRGSSTDTQYFGPGTRLTVL.

A note on this clone: The germline gene is not matched at one end of the junction; a read error may be the cause. This chain uses TRBV11-2 with TRBJ2-1; TRBD2 aligns across 7 bases. Per germline, CDR1 SGHAT and CDR2 FQNNGV. This CDR3 has 17 residues. In nucleotides, the CDR3 is TGTGCCAGCAGCGCCCCTCGAGCGGGAAGCGGCCAAGGGGAGCGGTTCTTC. Encoded protein: CASSAPRAGSGQGERFF.

The CDR3 DNA reads TGTGCCAGTAGTATCGGACAGAAGAACACTGAAGCTTTCTTT. This encodes CASSIGQKNTEAFF. This chain uses TRBV19 with TRBJ1-1; maybe TRBD1 (6 bases). V lost 3 bases and J lost 1, with 9 bases in between. The CDR3 has 14 residues. Germline values: CDR1 LNHDA, CDR2 SQIVND (reference sequence).

In this sample, this clone turned up a few times. V usage is TRBV5-4 and J usage is TRBJ2-6; 7 nucleotides align to TRBD1. V lost 7 bases, J lost 1 base, and 8 bases stayed unmatched. Germline loops: CDR1 SGHNT, CDR2 YYREEE (reference sequence). The CDR3 is 16 amino acids. CDR3 protein: CASSVQGLSGANVLTF. Written as DNA, the CDR3 is TGTGCCAGCTCAGTACAGGGGTTGTCTGGGGCCAACGTCCTGACTTTC.

This sequence joins TRBV6-6 and TRBJ2-7; D call uncertain. Germline values: CDR1 MNHNY, CDR2 SVGAGI (reference sequence). Trimming removed 5 bases from V and 0 bases from J, with 8 bases in between. The CDR3 has 13 amino acids. The CDR3 is CASSALRSYEQYF. As DNA, the CDR3 is TGTGCCAGCAGTGCCCTACGCTCCTACGAGCAGTACTTC.

The V call is TRBV5-6, the J call TRBJ2-3; TRBD2 agrees at 8 bases. Per germline, CDR1 SGHDT and CDR2 YYEEEE. The ends lost 0 bases at V and 2 bases at J; junction bases unmatched: 5. The CDR3 is made up of 16 amino acids. The DNA of the CDR3 is TGTGCCAGCAGCTTGGGTAGCGGGGAGGACACAGATACGCAGTATTTT. Its translation is CASSLGSGEDTDTQYF.

This clone was seen only once. The rearrangement uses TRBV27 and TRBJ1-3, with TRBD1 matching over 7 bases. The CDR3 spans 15 residues. CDR1 MNHEY and CDR2 SMNVEV come from the germline V gene (reference sequence). J gave up 0 bases and V 6 bases, and 5 bases lay outside the gene matches. Here the CDR3 reads CASSLDRDSGNTIYF. The CDR3 DNA is TGTGCCAGCAGCCTTGACAGGGACTCTGGAAACACCATATATTTT.

The rearrangement uses TRBV9 and TRBJ2-2; D gene unclear. This CDR3 is 15 amino acids long. The V gene's germline CDR1 is SGDLS and CDR2 YYNGEE. V was pared by 4 bases and J by 3 bases, with 13 bases between. CDR3 residues: CASSPRQGYTGELFF. The CDR3 DNA is TGTGCCAGCAGCCCAAGACAAGGCTACACCGGGGAGCTGTTTTTT.

The V call is TRBV20-1, the J call TRBJ2-3, with D maybe TRBD2 (6 bases). Germline V lookup: CDR1 DFQATT, CDR2 SNEGSKA (reference sequence). Trimming stripped 3 bases from V and 0 bases from J, with 19 bases between. This CDR3 region has 17 residues. CDR3 protein: CSASARWGSGSTDTQYF. In nucleotides, the CDR3 is TGCAGTGCTAGTGCTCGGTGGGGTAGCGGAAGCACAGATACGCAGTATTTT.

The J gene is TRBJ2-3, the V gene TRBV10-1; D is unresolved. Germline V gives CDR1 WNHNN, CDR2 SYGVQD (reference sequence). With 2 bases removed from V and 6 bases from J, the gap between germline ends came to 9 bases. The CDR3 totals 13 residues. As DNA, the CDR3 is TGCGCCAGCAGTGAGAATCTGGCGGATACGCAGTATTTT. It is translated as CASSENLADTQYF.

This clone was found once. The chain carries TRBV4-2 and TRBJ1-3; D gene ambiguous. V lost 0 bases to trimming and J lost 0 bases, with 9 bases between them. CDR3 size: 16 residues. Germline V CDR1 and CDR2: LGHNA, YNFKEQ. The CDR3 protein is CASSQDQADSGNTIYF. The CDR3 nucleotides read TGTGCCAGCAGCCAAGATCAGGCCGACTCTGGAAACACCATATATTTT.

The chain joins TRBV10-3 to TRBJ2-7; 12 bases map to TRBD2. V lost 6 bases to trimming and J lost 7 bases; unmatched junction nucleotides: 7. Germline CDR1 reads ENHRY; CDR2 reads SYGVKD. The length of the CDR3 is 14 residues. DNA of the CDR3: TGTGCCATCAGCAGACTAGCGGGAGCTGAAGAGCAGTACTTC. Its protein is CAISRLAGAEEQYF.

V and J are TRBV7-8 and TRBJ2-3; the D is unclear. Germline lookup yields CDR1 SGHVS and CDR2 FQNEAQ. This CDR3 contains 11 residues. V lost 5 bases to trimming and J lost 6 bases, with 6 bases between them. CDR3 sequence: CASSPRDTQYF. Here the CDR3 DNA reads TGTGCCAGCAGCCCGCGCGATACGCAGTATTTT.

A single count supports this clone. V is TRBV5-6 and J is TRBJ2-5, with 9 bases matching TRBD1. The CDR3 runs to 15 residues. Germline V lookup: CDR1 SGHDT, CDR2 YYEEEE. J gave up 6 bases and V 0 bases, and 6 bases lay outside the gene matches. The CDR3 DNA reads TGTGCCAGCAGCTTGGCAGGACAGGGGCAACAGACCCAGTACTTC. This translates into CASSLAGQGQQTQYF.

The chain combines TRBV6-6 with TRBJ2-5; 8 bases match TRBD2. The CDR3 sequence is 16 residues long. V dropped 5 bases and J dropped 5; count of bases not matched to a gene: 13. Germline V gene data show CDR1 as MNHNY and CDR2 as SVGAGI (reference sequence). The CDR3 loop is CASSGSLTSVRETQYF. CDR3 nucleotides: TGTGCCAGCAGTGGATCCCTGACTAGCGTTAGGGAGACCCAGTACTTC.

V is TRBV3-1 (or the pseudogene TRBV3-2) and J is TRBJ1-1; no definite D call. This CDR3 has 16 amino acids. V was shortened by 3 bases and J by 1 base, with 15 bases between the two germline ends. CDR1 and CDR2 (germline): LGHDT, YNNKEL (reference sequence). DNA of the CDR3: TGTGCCAGCAGCCAGTATTTGGGAGGAGGGAACACTGAAGCTTTCTTT. This codes for CASSQYLGGGNTEAFF.

The rearrangement joins TRBV28 to TRBJ1-1; no definite D call. CDR1 and CDR2 from the germline V gene are MDHEN and SYDVKM. The CDR3 length is 15 residues. V was pared by 5 bases and J by 7 bases, with 20 bases between. The CDR3 sequence is CASSPHPWERDEAFF. In DNA form, the CDR3 reads TGTGCCAGCAGTCCTCACCCATGGGAGAGGGATGAAGCTTTCTTT.

This clone was counted between two and nine times. This chain joins TRBV10-1 and TRBJ2-7; 12 nucleotides align to TRBD2. Germline V lookup: CDR1 WNHNN, CDR2 SYGVQD (reference sequence). After removal of 11 bases from V and 2 bases from J, the junction contained 4 bases not matched to a gene. This CDR3 region has 13 residues. CDR3 region: CAGGLAGTYEQYF. CDR3 sequence (DNA): TGCGCCGGGGGACTAGCGGGTACCTACGAGCAGTACTTC.

J is TRBJ1-1 and V is TRBV7-2; D is unclear. This CDR3 has 12 amino acids. Per germline, CDR1 SGHTA and CDR2 FQGNSA. Trimming removed 4 bases at V and 8 bases at J, with 11 bases between. The CDR3 DNA is TGTGCCAGCAGCTCCTTTCATCAAGAAGCTTTCTTT. Protein: CASSSFHQEAFF.

The gene calls are TRBV20-1 and TRBJ1-1, with D uncertain. The CDR3 totals 12 residues. Trimming removed 3 bases from V and 6 bases from J, with 11 bases in between. Per germline, CDR1 DFQATT and CDR2 SNEGSKA (reference sequence). CDR3 sequence (DNA): TGCAGTGCTAGTCTGCGTAAGGCTGAAGCTTTCTTT. Its protein product is CSASLRKAEAFF.

This clone appeared a few times. The genes are TRBV20-1 and TRBJ2-1; possibly TRBD2 for D (5 bases). With 3 bases removed from V and 6 bases from J, the gap between germline ends came to 9 bases. CDR1 DFQATT and CDR2 SNEGSKA come from the germline V gene (reference sequence). CDR3 size: 12 residues. CDR3 bases: TGCAGTGCTAGTTCTGCGGGCAATGAGCAGTTCTTC. Protein product: CSASSAGNEQFF.

The chain links TRBV7-2 to TRBJ2-6; D not certain. Trimming removed 6 bases at V and 2 bases at J, with 8 bases between. CDR1 and CDR2 from the germline V gene are SGHTA and FQGNSA. This CDR3 has 14 amino acids. CDR3 protein: CASRREAGANVLTF. As DNA, the CDR3 is TGTGCCAGCAGAAGAGAGGCTGGGGCCAACGTCCTGACTTTC.

The chain combines TRBV6-5 with TRBJ2-7, with D possibly TRBD1 on 6 matching bases. The germline CDR1 and CDR2 sequences are MNHEY and SVGAGI. The CDR3 length is 15 residues. The ends were cut back, 4 bases at V and 0 bases at J, with 13 bases in the middle. The CDR3 loop is CASSFRTETSYEQYF. The CDR3 DNA sequence: TGTGCCAGCAGTTTCCGGACAGAGACCTCCTACGAGCAGTACTTC.